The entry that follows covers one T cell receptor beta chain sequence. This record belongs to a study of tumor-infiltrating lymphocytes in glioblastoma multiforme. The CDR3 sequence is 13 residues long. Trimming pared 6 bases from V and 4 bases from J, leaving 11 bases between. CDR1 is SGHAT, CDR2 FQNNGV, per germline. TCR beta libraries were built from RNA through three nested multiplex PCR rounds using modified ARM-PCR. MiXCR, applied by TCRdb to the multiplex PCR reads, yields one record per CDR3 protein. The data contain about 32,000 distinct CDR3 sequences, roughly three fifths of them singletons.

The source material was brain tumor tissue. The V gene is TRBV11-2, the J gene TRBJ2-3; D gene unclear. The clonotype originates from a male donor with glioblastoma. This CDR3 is CASSPRNADTQYF. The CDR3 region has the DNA TGTGCCAGCAGTCCCCGGAACGCAGATACGCAGTATTTT. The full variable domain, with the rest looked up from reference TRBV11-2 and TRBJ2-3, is EAGVAQSPRYKIIEKRQSVAFWCNPISGHATLYWYQQILGQGPKLLIQFQNNGVVDDSQLPKDRFSAERLKGVDSTLKIQPAKLEDSAVYLCASSPRNADTQYFGPGTRLTVL.